These 28 T cell receptor beta chains share one sample of origin, sequenced in a study of blood T cells in healthy people across ages. Then a second PCR, running roughly 6 to 11 cycles, was carried out with a sample-barcoded 5' primer and a J-beta primer mix. Using its own MiXCR run on the 5' RACE reads, TCRdb lists one record per CDR3 protein. Here the sample spans 900,000 to 950,000 distinct CDR3 sequences, roughly 29% being singletons. The same data also contributed to another study, on T cells of mothers and their children.

The specimen was blood. Every receptor here comes from a woman in her thirties or forties in good health.

About this clonotype: One end of the junction is discordant with germline, which a read error may explain. The chain couples TRBV18 to TRBJ1-2; D is perhaps TRBD1 (5 bases). Looked up from germline, CDR1 is KGHSH and CDR2 is LQKENI. CDR3 length equals 13 residues. CDR3 sequence reads: CASSPTRDYGYTF. The DNA of the CDR3 is TGTGCCAGCTCACCCACAAGGGACTACGGCTACACCTTC.

This clonotype was picked up many times. The chain uses TRBV18 and TRBJ2-6; tentatively, D is TRBD2 (6 bases). Trimming cost V 5 bases and J 0 bases, with 20 bases left between them. Per the germline V gene, CDR1 is KGHSH and CDR2 is LQKENI. The CDR3 runs to 19 residues. CDR3: CASSLSAGLNFSGANVLTF. The CDR3 DNA sequence: TGTGCCAGCTCATTAAGCGCGGGACTGAACTTCTCTGGGGCCAACGTCCTGACTTTC.

This chain joins TRBV15 and TRBJ1-6; D is undetermined. Trimming pared 3 bases from V and 7 bases from J, leaving 10 bases between. There are 14 residues in the CDR3. The germline gives CDR1 LNHNV, CDR2 YYDKDF (reference sequence). The CDR3: CATSSVGPNSPLHF. CDR3 DNA: TGTGCCACCAGCAGTGTCGGCCCGAATTCACCCCTCCACTTT.

The rearrangement links TRBV15 to TRBJ2-7; no firm D call. Germline values: CDR1 LNHNV, CDR2 YYDKDF (reference sequence). V dropped 1 base and J dropped 2 bases, with 6 bases sitting between them. This CDR3 has 13 residues. The CDR3 loop reads CATSRASPYEQYF. CDR3 in DNA: TGTGCCACCAGCAGAGCCAGTCCCTACGAGCAGTACTTC.

The sample holds many counts of this clonotype. The chain uses TRBV7-2 and TRBJ2-5, with TRBD2 as a possible D gene (6 bases). The germline V gene has CDR1 SGHTA and CDR2 FQGNSA. CDR3 length: 14 residues. V gave up 6 bases and J gave up 4 bases, with 15 bases separating them. Written as DNA, the CDR3 is TGTGCCAGCAGTTGGGCCAGGGAGGTAGAGACCCAGTACTTC. Amino acid sequence: CASSWAREVETQYF. The whole variable domain, remainder taken from reference TRBV7-2 and TRBJ2-5, is GAGVSQSPSNKVTEKGKDVELRCDPISGHTALYWYRQSLGQGLEFLIYFQGNSAPDKSGLPSDRFSAERTGGSVSTLTIQRTQQEDSAVYLCASSWAREVETQYFGPGTRLLVL.

The chain couples TRBV20-1 to TRBJ2-7, with D hard to call. CDR1 and CDR2 (germline): DFQATT, SNEGSKA (reference sequence). Trimming took off 6 bases at V and 0 bases at J, with 12 bases between the two ends. The CDR3 contains 13 residues. The CDR3 DNA reads as TGCAGTGCCAGACATCCTTACTCCTACGAGCAGTACTTC. Protein product: CSARHPYSYEQYF.

In nucleotides, the CDR3 is TGTGCCAGCAGTTCTCGGGGAGGGGTCCATGCTGAAGCTTTCTTT. Translation: CASSSRGGVHAEAFF. The chain combines TRBV28 with TRBJ1-1; tentative D call: TRBD1 (5 bases). The CDR3 covers 15 residues. Germline values: CDR1 MDHEN, CDR2 SYDVKM. Trimming removed 4 bases from V and 6 bases from J, with 18 bases in between.

The V and J genes are TRBV2 and TRBJ1-2; D unclear. Trimming cost V 2 bases and J 8 bases, with 6 bases left between them. The CDR3 runs to 11 residues. Looked up from germline, CDR1 is SNHLY and CDR2 is FYNNEI. CDR3 coding DNA: TGTGCCAGCAGTGAACGTCGGGGCTACACCTTC. Translation gives CASSERRGYTF.

The chain carries TRBV6-5 and TRBJ2-7; 8 bases are shared with TRBD2. Germline V CDR1 and CDR2: MNHEY, SVGAGI. The CDR3 consists of 16 residues. V shed 2 bases, J shed 2 bases, and the junction held 8 bases outside the gene matches. CDR3 coding DNA: TGTGCCAGCAGTTACGACGGCGGGGGGTCTCCCTACGAGCAGTACTTC. It specifies CASSYDGGGSPYEQYF.

This clonotype was picked up many times. The chain has TRBV27 and TRBJ2-1, with 12 bases aligning to TRBD2. The V segment lost 5 bases and the J segment 2 bases; nucleotides outside the gene matches: 10. The CDR3 runs to 18 residues. The germline V gene has CDR1 MNHEY and CDR2 SMNVEV (reference sequence). For the CDR3, the DNA is TGTGCCAGCAGTCAGACTGCATCTAGCGGGGGGGCCTACAATGAGCAGTTCTTC. It yields the protein CASSQTASSGGAYNEQFF.

The rearrangement uses TRBV4-3 and TRBJ2-7; D might be TRBD1 (6 bases). CDR1 and CDR2 (germline): LGHNA, YSLEER. The CDR3 covers 15 residues. Trimming pared 4 bases from V and 0 bases from J, leaving 13 bases between. CDR3: CASSPEGHYSYEQYF. The CDR3 region has the DNA TGCGCCAGCAGCCCCGAGGGACACTACTCCTACGAGCAGTACTTC.

The chain uses TRBV5-6 and TRBJ2-7; tentative D call: TRBD2 (6 bases). The CDR3 is 14 amino acids. V was trimmed by 4 bases and J by 2 bases, leaving 13 bases between them. Germline V gene sequence: CDR1 SGHDT, CDR2 YYEEEE. CDR3 region: CASSQEGSAYEQYF. DNA for the CDR3: TGTGCCAGCAGCCAGGAGGGGTCCGCCTACGAGCAGTACTTC. Filled out from reference TRBV5-6 and TRBJ2-7, the complete variable domain reads DAGVTQSPTHLIKTRGQQVTLRCSPKSGHDTVSWYQQALGQGPQFIFQYYEEEERQRGNFPDRFSGHQFPNYSSELNVNALLLGDSALYLCASSQEGSAYEQYFGPGTRLTVT.

This clonotype was observed at least ten times. The V gene is TRBV5-8, the J gene TRBJ2-7; D not resolved. Trimming removed 3 bases at V and 7 bases at J, with 8 bases between. The CDR3 has 11 amino acids. CDR1 SGHTS and CDR2 YDEGEE come from the germline V gene. CDR3 sequence reads: CASSSPWEQYF. DNA of the CDR3: TGTGCCAGCAGCTCCCCCTGGGAGCAGTACTTC.

The chain carries TRBV6-5 and TRBJ1-2; D is undetermined. Germline V gives CDR1 MNHEY, CDR2 SVGAGI. The CDR3 contains 12 residues. Trimming shortened V by 11 bases and J by 4 bases, and 14 bases separated the two germline ends. The DNA for the CDR3 is TGTGCCTCATTCGTGTGGCCCTATGGCTACACCTTC. Amino acid sequence: CASFVWPYGYTF.

The chain combines TRBV5-1 with TRBJ2-5; D possibly matches TRBD1 or TRBD2 (5 bases each). V was shortened by 4 bases and J by 13 bases, with 23 bases between the two germline ends. The germline CDR1 and CDR2 sequences are SGHRS and YFSETQ. The CDR3 has 14 amino acids. CDR3 sequence: CASSRTGRQAGGYF. The CDR3, as DNA: TGCGCCAGCAGCAGGACGGGACGGCAGGCAGGAGGGTACTTC.

This chain uses TRBV28 with TRBJ2-7, with 13 nucleotides matching TRBD2. Germline V gene sequence: CDR1 MDHEN, CDR2 SYDVKM. Trimming removed 3 bases from V and 4 bases from J; junction bases left unmatched: 6. This CDR3 spans 16 amino acids. DNA for the CDR3: TGTGCCAGCAGTTTCGAGGGACTAGCGGGAATATACGAGCAGTACTTC. It translates to CASSFEGLAGIYEQYF.

The rearrangement uses TRBV20-1 and TRBJ2-7; D is perhaps TRBD1 or TRBD2 (5 bases each). CDR3 length: 12 amino acids. The V gene's germline CDR1 is DFQATT and CDR2 SNEGSKA (reference sequence). CDR3 in amino acids: CRIMGPNYEQYF. The CDR3, as DNA: TGCAGGATTATGGGACCGAACTACGAGCAGTACTTC.

This clonotype was picked up a small number of times. The chain links TRBV6-1 to TRBJ1-6, with D maybe TRBD1 (6 bases). The CDR3 contains 14 residues. Trimming stripped 8 bases from V and 6 bases from J, with 14 bases between. CDR1 MNHNS and CDR2 SASEGT come from the germline V gene. The CDR3 loop reads CASSEGHFNSPLHF. As DNA, the CDR3 is TGTGCCAGCTCCGAGGGACACTTTAATTCACCCCTCCACTTT.

This sequence joins TRBV20-1 and TRBJ1-1; D uncertain. Germline V lookup: CDR1 DFQATT, CDR2 SNEGSKA (reference sequence). This CDR3 contains 11 residues. With 1 base removed from V and 7 bases from J, the gap between germline ends came to 7 bases. CDR3 coding DNA: TGCAGTGCTAGAGGAGAAGGTGAAGCTTTCTTT. Protein product: CSARGEGEAFF.

This clonotype was detected only a few times. The rearrangement joins TRBV7-6 to TRBJ2-1, with unresolved D. With 4 bases removed from V and 3 bases from J, the gap between germline ends came to 16 bases. The CDR3 is made up of 16 amino acids. Looked up from germline, CDR1 is SGHVS and CDR2 is FNYEAQ. As DNA, the CDR3 is TGTGCCAGCAGCTCCTTAAGGGTCGGCGACTACAATGAGCAGTTCTTC. Its translation is CASSSLRVGDYNEQFF.

This clonotype was found many times. J is TRBJ2-5 and V is TRBV10-3; D is perhaps TRBD1 (6 bases). Germline V gene sequence: CDR1 ENHRY, CDR2 SYGVKD. Trimming removed 8 bases at V and 1 base at J, with 11 bases between. The CDR3 has 13 amino acids. CDR3 nucleotides: TGTGCCATCGGACCGACAGGCCAAGAGACCCAGTACTTC. Its protein is CAIGPTGQETQYF.

The rearrangement joins TRBV29-1 to TRBJ2-5; D is perhaps TRBD1 (6 bases). In germline, CDR1 is SQVTM, CDR2 ANQGSEA. The CDR3 consists of 14 residues. The V and J ends lost 3 bases and 4 bases respectively, with 15 bases between them. The CDR3, as DNA: TGCAGCGTTGATCGTCAGGCCAGGGGAGAGACCCAGTACTTC. Translation: CSVDRQARGETQYF.

V usage is TRBV5-1 and J usage is TRBJ1-2, with TRBD1 matching 9 bases. From germline, CDR1 is SGHRS and CDR2 YFSETQ. V lost 3 bases, J lost 7 bases, and 13 bases stayed unmatched. The CDR3 spans 16 residues. CDR3 DNA sequence: TGCGCCAGCAGCTCCGCCGGGACAGGGTTAAGGAGTGGCTACACCTTC. This sequence encodes CASSSAGTGLRSGYTF.

The chain recombines TRBV7-2 with TRBJ2-1, with a tentative D call TRBD1 (6 bases). Trimming stripped 5 bases from V and 3 bases from J, with 14 bases between. Germline values: CDR1 SGHTA, CDR2 FQGNSA. The CDR3 length is 15 residues. CDR3 sequence reads: CASSRRGVDYNEQFF. For the CDR3, the DNA is TGTGCCAGCAGCCGCAGGGGAGTCGACTACAATGAGCAGTTCTTC. The full variable domain, its missing parts supplied by reference TRBV7-2 and TRBJ2-1, is GAGVSQSPSNKVTEKGKDVELRCDPISGHTALYWYRQSLGQGLEFLIYFQGNSAPDKSGLPSDRFSAERTGGSVSTLTIQRTQQEDSAVYLCASSRRGVDYNEQFFGPGTRLTVL.

The J gene is TRBJ2-5, the V gene TRBV2, with TRBD2 matching over 10 bases. The J call may not be correct, given that the DNA end is closer to TRBJ2-1. This CDR3 comprises 14 residues. Germline CDR1 reads SNHLY; CDR2 reads FYNNEI. CDR3 sequence (DNA): TGTGCCAGCAGTGGGACTAGCGGTGGGGAGACCCAGTTCTTC. Protein sequence: CASSGTSGGETQFF.

This clonotype showed up just a few times. The chain recombines TRBV3-1 with TRBJ1-2, with D possibly being TRBD1 (6 bases). Germline CDR1 and CDR2: LGHDT and YNNKEL (reference sequence). Trimming took off 3 bases at V and 2 bases at J, with 13 bases between the two ends. CDR3 length: 15 amino acids. CDR3 protein: CASSHPGQTNYGYTF. CDR3 DNA: TGTGCCAGCAGCCACCCGGGACAAACGAACTATGGCTACACCTTC.

The V call is TRBV7-9, the J call TRBJ1-3; D may be TRBD1 (6 bases). Germline CDR1 SEHNR, CDR2 FQNEAQ (reference sequence). V was pared by 5 bases and J by 4 bases, with 9 bases between. The CDR3 is made up of 13 amino acids. The chain's CDR3 is CASSLDRGNTIYF. CDR3 in DNA: TGTGCCAGCAGCCTCGACAGGGGAAACACCATATATTTT.

This clonotype came up many times. The chain recombines TRBV9 with TRBJ2-7; 8 nucleotides match TRBD1. Trimming took 1 base from V and 0 from J; bases not matched to a gene: 3. The CDR3 has 15 amino acids. Germline V gives CDR1 SGDLS, CDR2 YYNGEE. CDR3 DNA: TGTGCCAGCAGCGTAAGGACAGGGAGCTCCTACGAGCAGTACTTC. Protein product: CASSVRTGSSYEQYF.